This TCR beta chain was found in a study of T cell repertoires in cytomegalovirus infection. Looking at the study overall: As its CMV epitopes, the study selected recently identified HLA-C-restricted and well-studied HLA-B-restricted targets. Based on public TCR beta signatures, there were indications of CMV infection and of a matching HLA type.

Notes on the study in general: Pooled public TCR beta family frequency picked out CMV carriers with the relevant HLA.

MiXCR, applied by TCRdb to the reads, yields one record per CDR3 protein. This table has around 540,000 distinct CDR3 sequences, around 30% appearing once. The CDR3 consists of 15 residues. CDR1 and CDR2 (germline): MDHEN, SYDVKM. V dropped 6 bases and J dropped 7 bases, with 19 bases sitting between them. This clonotype has just a few counts. Its target is not known. This TCR derives from a human donor in good health (CMV status not recorded). Some clones in this sample may be carry-over from other donors' samples. The chain links TRBV28 to TRBJ1-5; tentatively, D is TRBD1 (5 bases). Sequences were derived from cultured PBMCs, sampled from culture after CMV antigen stimulation. CDR3 in amino acids: CASSTDIRGIQPQHF. DNA of the CDR3: TGTGCCAGCAGCACAGACATCCGGGGGATCCAGCCCCAGCATTTT.